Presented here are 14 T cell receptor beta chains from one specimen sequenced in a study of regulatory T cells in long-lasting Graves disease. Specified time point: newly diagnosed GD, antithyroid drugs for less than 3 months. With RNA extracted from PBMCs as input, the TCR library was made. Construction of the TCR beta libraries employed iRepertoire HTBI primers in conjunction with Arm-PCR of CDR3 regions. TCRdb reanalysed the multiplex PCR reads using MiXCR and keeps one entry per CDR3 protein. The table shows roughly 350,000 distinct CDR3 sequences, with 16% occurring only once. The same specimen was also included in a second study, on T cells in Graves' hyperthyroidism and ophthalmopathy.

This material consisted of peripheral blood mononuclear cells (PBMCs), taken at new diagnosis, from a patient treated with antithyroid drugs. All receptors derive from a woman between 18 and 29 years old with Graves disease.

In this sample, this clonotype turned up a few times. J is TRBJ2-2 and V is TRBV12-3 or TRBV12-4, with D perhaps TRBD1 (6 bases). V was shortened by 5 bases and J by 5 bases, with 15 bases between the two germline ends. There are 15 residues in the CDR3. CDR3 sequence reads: CASSIRDIRTGELFF. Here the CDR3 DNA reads TGTGCCAGCAGTATCCGGGACATTAGAACCGGGGAGCTGTTTTTT.

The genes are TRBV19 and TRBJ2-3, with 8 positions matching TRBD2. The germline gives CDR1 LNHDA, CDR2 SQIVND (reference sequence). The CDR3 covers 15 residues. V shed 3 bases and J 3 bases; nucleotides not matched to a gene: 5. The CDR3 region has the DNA TGTGCCAGTAGTATGAGCGGGAGCGTAACAGATACGCAGTATTTT. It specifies CASSMSGSVTDTQYF. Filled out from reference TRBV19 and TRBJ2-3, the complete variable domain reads DGGITQSPKYLFRKEGQNVTLSCEQNLNHDAMYWYRQDPGQGLRLIYYSQIVNDFQKGDIAEGYSVSREKKESFPLTVTSAQKNPTAFYLCASSMSGSVTDTQYFGPGTRLTVL.

The CDR3 bases are TGTGCCAGCAGGTCAGGGGGCCTTAATGAAAAACTGTTTTTT. Its translation: CASRSGGLNEKLFF. V and J are TRBV6-1 and TRBJ1-4; 8 bases line up with TRBD1. Germline assignment: CDR1 MNHNS and CDR2 SASEGT. The CDR3 has 14 amino acids. V shed 6 bases, J shed 4 bases, and the junction held 4 bases outside the gene matches.

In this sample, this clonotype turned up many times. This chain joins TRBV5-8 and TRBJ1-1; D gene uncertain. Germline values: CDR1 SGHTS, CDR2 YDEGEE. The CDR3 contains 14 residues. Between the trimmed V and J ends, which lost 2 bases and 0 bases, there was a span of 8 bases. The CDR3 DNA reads TGTGCCAGCAGCTTTGGTAGTTTGAACACTGAAGCTTTCTTT. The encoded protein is CASSFGSLNTEAFF.

The CDR3 nucleotides are TGTGCCAGCAGCCCTGGGACAGGGGCGTATGAAAAACTGTTTTTT. Protein product: CASSPGTGAYEKLFF. The V call is TRBV28, the J call TRBJ1-4, with 10 bases aligning to TRBD1. V gave up 6 bases and J gave up 6 bases; unmatched junction bases: 7. The germline V gene encodes CDR1 MDHEN and CDR2 SYDVKM. The CDR3 has 15 residues.

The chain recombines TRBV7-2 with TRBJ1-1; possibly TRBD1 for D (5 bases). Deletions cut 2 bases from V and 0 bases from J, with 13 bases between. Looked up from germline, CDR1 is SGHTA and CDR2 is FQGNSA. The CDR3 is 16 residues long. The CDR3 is CASSLSRGQLNTEAFF. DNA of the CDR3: TGTGCCAGCAGCTTATCTCGGGGCCAGCTGAACACTGAAGCTTTCTTT.

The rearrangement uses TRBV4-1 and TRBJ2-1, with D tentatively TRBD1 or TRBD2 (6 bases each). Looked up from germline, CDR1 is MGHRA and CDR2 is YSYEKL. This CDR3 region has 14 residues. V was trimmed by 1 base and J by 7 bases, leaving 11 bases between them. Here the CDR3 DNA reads TGCGCCAGCAGCCAAGCGGGGGCCAGGAATGAGCAGTTCTTC. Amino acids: CASSQAGARNEQFF.

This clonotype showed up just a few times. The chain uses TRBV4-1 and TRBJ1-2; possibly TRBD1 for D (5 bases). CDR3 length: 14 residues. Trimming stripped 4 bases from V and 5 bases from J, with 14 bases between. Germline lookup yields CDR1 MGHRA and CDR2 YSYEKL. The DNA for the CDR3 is TGCGCCAGCAGCCCAAGGAAAGGGGATTATGGCTACACCTTC. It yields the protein CASSPRKGDYGYTF.

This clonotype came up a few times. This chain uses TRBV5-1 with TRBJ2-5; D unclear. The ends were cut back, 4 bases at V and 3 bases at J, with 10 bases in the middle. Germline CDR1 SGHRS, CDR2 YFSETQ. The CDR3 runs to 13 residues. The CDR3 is CASSPGWKETQYF. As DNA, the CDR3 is TGCGCCAGCAGCCCCGGCTGGAAAGAGACCCAGTACTTC.

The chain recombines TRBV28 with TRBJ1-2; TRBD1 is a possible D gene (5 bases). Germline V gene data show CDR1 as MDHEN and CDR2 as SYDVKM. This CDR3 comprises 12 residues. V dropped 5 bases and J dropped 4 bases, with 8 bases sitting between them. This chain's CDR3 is CASSRQPYGYTF. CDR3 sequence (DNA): TGTGCCAGCAGTCGACAGCCCTATGGCTACACCTTC.

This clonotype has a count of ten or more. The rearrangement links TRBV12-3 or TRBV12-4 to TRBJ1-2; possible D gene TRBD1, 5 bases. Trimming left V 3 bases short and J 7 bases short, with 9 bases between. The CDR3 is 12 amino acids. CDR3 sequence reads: CASSFLQGGYTF. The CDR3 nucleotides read TGTGCCAGCAGTTTTCTCCAGGGTGGCTACACCTTC.

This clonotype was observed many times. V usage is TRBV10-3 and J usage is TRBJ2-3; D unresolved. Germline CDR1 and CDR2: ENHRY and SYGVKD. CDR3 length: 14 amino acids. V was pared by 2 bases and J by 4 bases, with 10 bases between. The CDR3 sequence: CAISEPRAPDTQYF. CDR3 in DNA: TGTGCCATCAGTGAGCCCCGAGCTCCAGATACGCAGTATTTT.

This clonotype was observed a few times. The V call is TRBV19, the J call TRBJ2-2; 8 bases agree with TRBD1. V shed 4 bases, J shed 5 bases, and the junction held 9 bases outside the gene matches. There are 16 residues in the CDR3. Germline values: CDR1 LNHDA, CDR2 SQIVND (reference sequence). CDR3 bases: TGTGCCAGTAGTAAAGGACAGGGCGGAAGGACCGGGGAGCTGTTTTTT. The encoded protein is CASSKGQGGRTGELFF.

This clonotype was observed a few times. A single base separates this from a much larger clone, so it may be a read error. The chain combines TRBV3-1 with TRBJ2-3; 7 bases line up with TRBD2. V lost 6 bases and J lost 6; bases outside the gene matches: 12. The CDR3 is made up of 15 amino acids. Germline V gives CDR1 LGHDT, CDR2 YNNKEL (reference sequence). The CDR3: CASSGMAGDRDTQYF. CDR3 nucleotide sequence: TGTGCCAGCAGTGGCATGGCGGGAGATCGGGATACGCAGTATTTT.